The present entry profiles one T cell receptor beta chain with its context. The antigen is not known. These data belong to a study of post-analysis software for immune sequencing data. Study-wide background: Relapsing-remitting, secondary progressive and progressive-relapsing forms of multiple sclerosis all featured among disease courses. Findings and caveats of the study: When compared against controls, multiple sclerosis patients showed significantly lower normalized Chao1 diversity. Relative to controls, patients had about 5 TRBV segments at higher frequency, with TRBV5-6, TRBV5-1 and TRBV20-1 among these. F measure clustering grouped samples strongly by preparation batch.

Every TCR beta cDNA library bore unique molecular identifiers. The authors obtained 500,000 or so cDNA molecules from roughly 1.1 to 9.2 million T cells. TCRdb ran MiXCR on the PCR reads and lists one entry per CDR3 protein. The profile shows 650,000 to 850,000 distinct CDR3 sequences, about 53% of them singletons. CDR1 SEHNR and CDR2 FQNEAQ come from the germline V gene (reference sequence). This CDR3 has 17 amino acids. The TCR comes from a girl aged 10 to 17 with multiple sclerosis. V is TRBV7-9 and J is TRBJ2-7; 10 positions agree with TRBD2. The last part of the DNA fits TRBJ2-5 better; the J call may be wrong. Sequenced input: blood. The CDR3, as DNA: TGTGCCAGCAGCTTTTCGGAGCGGAGCGGGGGGGAGGAGACCCAGTACTTC. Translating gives CASSFSERSGGEETQYF.